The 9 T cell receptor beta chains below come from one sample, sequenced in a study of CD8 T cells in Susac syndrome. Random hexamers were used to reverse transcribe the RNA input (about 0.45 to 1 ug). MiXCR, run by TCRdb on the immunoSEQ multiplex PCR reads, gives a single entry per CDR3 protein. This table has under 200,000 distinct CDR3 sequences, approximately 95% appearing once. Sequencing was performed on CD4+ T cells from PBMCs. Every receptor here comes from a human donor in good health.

The chain's CDR3 is CASSRVQEETQYF. For the CDR3, the DNA is TGTGCCAGCAGCCGGGTACAGGAAGAGACCCAGTACTTC. This sequence joins TRBV11-2 and TRBJ2-5; D perhaps matches TRBD1 (5 bases). The CDR3 loop spans 13 amino acids. The V end was cut by 5 bases, the J end by 3 bases, with 10 bases between. Germline V gene sequence: CDR1 SGHAT, CDR2 FQNNGV. Drawing the rest from reference TRBV11-2 and TRBJ2-5, the complete variable domain is EAGVAQSPRYKIIEKRQSVAFWCNPISGHATLYWYQQILGQGPKLLIQFQNNGVVDDSQLPKDRFSAERLKGVDSTLKIQPAKLEDSAVYLCASSRVQEETQYFGPGTRLLVL.

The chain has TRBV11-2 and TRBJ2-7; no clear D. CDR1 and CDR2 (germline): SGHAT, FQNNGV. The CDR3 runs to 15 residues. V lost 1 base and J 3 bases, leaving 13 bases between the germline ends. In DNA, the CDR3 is TGTGCCAGCAGCTTAGGTTCGCCCGGGCTCTACGAGCAGTACTTC. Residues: CASSLGSPGLYEQYF.

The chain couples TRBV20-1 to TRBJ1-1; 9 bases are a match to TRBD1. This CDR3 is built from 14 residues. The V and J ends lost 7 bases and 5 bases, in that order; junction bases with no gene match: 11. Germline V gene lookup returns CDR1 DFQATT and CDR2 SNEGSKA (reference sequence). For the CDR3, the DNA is TGCAGTGGGGAGGGGACAGGGTATGGTACTGAAGCTTTCTTT. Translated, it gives CSGEGTGYGTEAFF.

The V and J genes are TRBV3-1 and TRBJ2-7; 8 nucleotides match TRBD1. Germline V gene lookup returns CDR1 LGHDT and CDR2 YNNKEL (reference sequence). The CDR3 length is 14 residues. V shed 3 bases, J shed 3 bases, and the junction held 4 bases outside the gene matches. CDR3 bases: TGTGCCAGCAGCCAGGACAGGGTCCTCTACGAGCAGTACTTC. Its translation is CASSQDRVLYEQYF.

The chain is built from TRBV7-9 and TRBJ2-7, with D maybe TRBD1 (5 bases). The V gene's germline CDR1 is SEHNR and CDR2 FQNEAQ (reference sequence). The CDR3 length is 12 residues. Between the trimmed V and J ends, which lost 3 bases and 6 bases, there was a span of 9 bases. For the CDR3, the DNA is TGTGCCAGCAGCTTCGGACACGGCGAGCAGTACGTC. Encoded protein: CASSFGHGEQYV.

CDR3 DNA: TGCAGTGCTCCTCGGTTTTTGGGGGGTGCCCAAGAGACCCAGTACTTC. Amino acids: CSAPRFLGGAQETQYF. The chain carries TRBV20-1 and TRBJ2-5, with a weak D call TRBD2 (6 bases). V was trimmed by 5 bases and J by 1 base, leaving 20 bases between them. Germline V gene data show CDR1 as DFQATT and CDR2 as SNEGSKA (reference sequence). This CDR3 contains 16 residues.

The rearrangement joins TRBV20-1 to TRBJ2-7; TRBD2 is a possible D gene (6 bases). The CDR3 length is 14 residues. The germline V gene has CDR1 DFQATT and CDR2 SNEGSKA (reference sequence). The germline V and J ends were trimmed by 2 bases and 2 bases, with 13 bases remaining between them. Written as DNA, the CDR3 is TGCAGTGCTAGACTTGCGGGGTCGACCTACGAGCAGTACTTC. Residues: CSARLAGSTYEQYF.

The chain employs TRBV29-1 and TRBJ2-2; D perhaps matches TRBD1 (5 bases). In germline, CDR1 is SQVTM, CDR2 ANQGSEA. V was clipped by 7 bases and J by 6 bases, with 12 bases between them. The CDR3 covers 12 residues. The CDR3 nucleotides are TGCAGCGCCTTTGGGGCCGCCGGGGAGCTGTTTTTT. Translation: CSAFGAAGELFF.

CDR3 protein: CASSSRQRQSYEQYF. The CDR3 DNA reads as TGTGCCAGCAGTTCAAGACAGCGCCAATCCTACGAGCAGTACTTC. This chain links TRBV12-3 or TRBV12-4 with TRBJ2-7, with D possibly being TRBD1 (5 bases). Deletions cut 4 bases from V and 1 base from J, with 14 bases between. The CDR3 runs to 15 residues.